This T cell receptor beta chain was profiled in a study of shared clonotypes between healthy human individuals. This CDR3 spans 15 amino acids. Trimming cost V 0 bases and J 5 bases; bases outside gene matches: 4. Germline V gene data show CDR1 as SGDLS and CDR2 as YYNGEE. In this sample, this clone turned up once. Assay used: immunoSEQ multiplex PCR; TCRdb lists only in-frame clones, some missing. The sample holds about 610,000 clones; approximately 96% are singletons and the top ten take roughly 0.1%. Naivety among CD8 cells was defined by CD45RO negativity and positive CCR7 selection, thereby excluding terminally differentiated effector memory CD45RA+ cells.

The rearrangement links TRBV9 to TRBJ2-3; 9 bases map to TRBD2. The receptor comes from a woman in her thirties in good health. Sequenced sample: naive CD8+ T cells sorted from blood. The CDR3 sequence is CASSVGTSEGDTQYF. The CDR3 region has the DNA TGTGCCAGCAGCGTAGGGACTAGCGAGGGAGATACGCAGTATTTT.